This entry lists 31 T cell receptor beta chains sequenced from one sample in a study of shared clonotypes between healthy human individuals. Sequenced by immunoSEQ multiplex PCR; TCRdb stores in-frame clones only, minus some. The sample consists of around 990,000 clones, 70% to 85% of them appearing once. Input material: memory CD4+ T cells from PBMCs. Subset in this sample: CD45RA-negative fraction. The receptors were gathered from a man in his late teens or twenties in good health. Some clones in this sample may be carry-over from other donors' samples.

This clone was counted between two and nine times. The chain links TRBV6-4 to TRBJ1-5; D uncertain. The CDR3 extends over 13 amino acids. Trimming cost V 5 bases and J 6 bases, with 11 bases left between them. Germline CDR1 is MRHNA and CDR2 is SNTAGT. The CDR3 DNA is TGTGCCAGCAGTCCGGACGCCGGTCAGCCCCAGCATTTT. Translated: CASSPDAGQPQHF.

This clone was seen many times. V and J are TRBV5-1 and TRBJ2-5, with 8 bases matching TRBD2. V lost 0 bases and J lost 2; bases outside the gene matches: 3. This CDR3 is built from 15 residues. Germline V gene lookup returns CDR1 SGHRS and CDR2 YFSETQ. This CDR3 reads CASSLATSGQETQYF. The CDR3 region has the DNA TGCGCCAGCAGCTTGGCAACTAGCGGTCAAGAGACCCAGTACTTC.

The chain carries TRBV5-1 and TRBJ2-5; TRBD2 matches at 14 bases. The CDR3 consists of 18 residues. The V and J ends lost 0 bases and 0 bases, in that order; junction bases with no gene match: 4. Germline V gene sequence: CDR1 SGHRS, CDR2 YFSETQ. The CDR3 DNA reads as TGCGCCAGCAGCTTGGGGGGACTAGCGGGAGCCGACCAAGAGACCCAGTACTTC. Translated, it gives CASSLGGLAGADQETQYF.

The chain uses TRBV5-4 and TRBJ2-5, with D possibly being TRBD2 (7 bases). Germline V gene lookup returns CDR1 SGHNT and CDR2 YYREEE (reference sequence). The V end was cut by 1 base, the J end by 3 bases, with 13 bases between. The CDR3 has 15 residues. The CDR3 loop reads CASSLQGGGKETQYF. CDR3 bases: TGTGCCAGCAGCTTGCAAGGGGGGGGGAAAGAGACCCAGTACTTC.

V is TRBV9 and J is TRBJ1-3, with D tentatively TRBD1 (6 bases). CDR1 is SGDLS and CDR2 is YYNGEE in the germline V gene. The CDR3 sequence is 16 residues long. The V gene lost 0 bases and the J gene lost 4 bases, with 14 bases spanning the gap. The CDR3 is CASSVGGGISGNTIYF. CDR3 sequence (DNA): TGTGCCAGCAGCGTAGGAGGGGGGATCTCAGGAAACACCATATATTTT.

V is TRBV5-4 and J is TRBJ2-5, with 8 bases aligning to TRBD2. The end of the DNA fits TRBJ2-7 better, so the J call may be wrong. This CDR3 has 15 residues. Looked up from germline, CDR1 is SGHNT and CDR2 is YYREEE (reference sequence). The CDR3, as DNA: TGTGCCAGCAGCCGGGCAGCGGGAGAGCCCTACGAGCAGTACTTC. This gives the protein CASSRAAGEPYEQYF.

The J gene is TRBJ2-7, the V gene TRBV4-1; 12 bases map to TRBD1. The CDR3 loop spans 16 amino acids. Germline CDR1 reads MGHRA; CDR2 reads YSYEKL. J gave up 3 bases and V 3 bases, and 6 bases lay outside the gene matches. The CDR3 nucleotides read TGCGCCAGCAGCCAGGGACAGGGGGCGCAGAACTACGAGCAGTACTTC. Its translation is CASSQGQGAQNYEQYF.

The rearrangement uses TRBV7-9 and TRBJ1-2; 9 bases map to TRBD1. In germline, CDR1 is SEHNR, CDR2 FQNEAQ (reference sequence). Trimming at V came to 5 bases and at J to 7 bases, leaving 8 bases not matched to a gene. CDR3 size: 14 residues. The CDR3, as DNA: TGTGCCAGCAGCAACCGGGACAGGGAACTTGGCTACACCTTC. This codes for CASSNRDRELGYTF.

The V gene is TRBV5-4, the J gene TRBJ2-5, with D uncertain. V dropped 1 base and J dropped 2 bases, with 3 bases sitting between them. CDR1 is SGHNT and CDR2 is YYREEE in the germline V gene (reference sequence). This CDR3 has 12 residues. CDR3 region: CASSLWQETQYF. The DNA for the CDR3 is TGTGCCAGCAGCTTGTGGCAAGAGACCCAGTACTTC.

This clone was seen only a few times. This sequence joins TRBV4-2 and TRBJ1-1, with D maybe TRBD1 (6 bases). CDR3 length equals 13 residues. V lost 0 bases and J lost 10, with 12 bases in between. Germline CDR1 reads LGHNA; CDR2 reads YNFKEQ. CDR3 in amino acids: CASSQDRQGRAFF. The CDR3, as DNA: TGTGCCAGCAGCCAAGATAGGCAGGGGCGAGCTTTCTTT.

This chain joins TRBV14 and TRBJ2-7, with 7 nucleotides matching TRBD2. This CDR3 contains 15 residues. Germline trimming cut 5 bases from V and 9 bases from J; bases unmatched to any gene: 16. CDR1 and CDR2 from the germline V gene are SGHDN and FVKESK. The CDR3: CASSFPGVAGMRQYF. CDR3 bases: TGTGCCAGCAGCTTCCCCGGGGTAGCGGGCATGAGGCAGTACTTC.

This clone was observed once. This chain joins TRBV2 and TRBJ2-4, with D unresolved. Germline assignment: CDR1 SNHLY and CDR2 FYNNEI. V dropped 4 bases and J dropped 1 base, with 11 bases sitting between them. CDR3 length: 15 residues. As DNA, the CDR3 is TGTGCCAGCAGTGCTCTCCATCCGGCCAAAAACATTCAGTACTTC. Its protein is CASSALHPAKNIQYF. Based on the CDR3 plus reference TRBV2 and TRBJ2-4, the full variable domain is EPEVTQTPSHQVTQMGQEVILRCVPISNHLYFYWYRQILGQKVEFLVSFYNNEISEKSEIFDDQFSVERPDGSNFTLKIRSTKLEDSAMYFCASSALHPAKNIQYFGAGTRLSVL.

The J gene is TRBJ1-4, the V gene TRBV15; no definite D call. Per the germline V gene, CDR1 is LNHNV and CDR2 is YYDKDF (reference sequence). V was pared by 0 bases and J by 4 bases, with 15 bases between. The CDR3 loop spans 17 amino acids. CDR3 residues: CATSRDPPEAGNEKLFF. In DNA form, the CDR3 reads TGTGCCACCAGCAGAGATCCACCGGAGGCGGGTAATGAAAAACTGTTTTTT. Complete variable domain (other parts from reference TRBV15 and TRBJ1-4): DAMVIQNPRYQVTQFGKPVTLSCSQTLNHNVMYWYQQKSSQAPKLLFHYYDKDFNNEADTPDNFQSRRPNTSFCFLDIRSPGLGDTAMYLCATSRDPPEAGNEKLFFGSGTQLSVL.

This clone has a single count. The rearrangement uses TRBV28 and TRBJ2-7; D gene ambiguous. This CDR3 is built from 14 residues. Germline V CDR1 and CDR2: MDHEN, SYDVKM. Between the trimmed V and J ends, which lost 5 bases and 2 bases, there was a span of 13 bases. In nucleotides, the CDR3 is TGTGCCAGCAGTCTCAGAGGTCCGACCTACGAGCAGTACTTC. Translated: CASSLRGPTYEQYF.

The genes are TRBV5-8 and TRBJ2-2; the D gene is possibly TRBD2 (5 bases). The V and J ends lost 9 bases and 2 bases respectively, with 20 bases between them. Per germline, CDR1 SGHTS and CDR2 YDEGEE. The CDR3 length is 16 residues. The CDR3 DNA follows: TGTGCCACCGGAGGAATAGGGCGGATTAACACCGGGGAGCTGTTTTTT. It specifies CATGGIGRINTGELFF.

This sequence joins TRBV7-2 and TRBJ2-5; D is perhaps TRBD1 (6 bases). Trimming took off 1 base at V and 7 bases at J, with 10 bases between the two ends. The CDR3 spans 13 residues. Germline V gives CDR1 SGHTA, CDR2 FQGNSA. This CDR3 is CASSLEQGVTQYF. The CDR3 DNA follows: TGTGCCAGCAGCTTAGAACAGGGTGTGACCCAGTACTTC.

This sequence joins TRBV5-1 and TRBJ2-1, with a tentative D call TRBD1 (6 bases). Germline assignment: CDR1 SGHRS and CDR2 YFSETQ. V lost 4 bases to trimming and J lost 3 bases, with 17 bases between them. This CDR3 has 16 residues. The CDR3 sequence is CASSVGGARDYNEQFF. CDR3 nucleotide sequence: TGCGCCAGCAGCGTAGGGGGTGCGAGAGACTACAATGAGCAGTTCTTC.

V is TRBV5-1 and J is TRBJ1-2; D may be TRBD1 (5 bases). The ends were cut back, 4 bases at V and 0 bases at J, with 7 bases in the middle. The CDR3 runs 13 residues. Germline loops: CDR1 SGHRS, CDR2 YFSETQ. The CDR3 region is CASSGASNYGYTF. In DNA form, the CDR3 reads TGCGCCAGCAGCGGGGCGTCTAACTATGGCTACACCTTC.

The V gene is TRBV10-3, the J gene TRBJ1-2; tentative D call: TRBD1 (5 bases). CDR1 is ENHRY, CDR2 SYGVKD, per germline. V shed 6 bases and J shed 1 base, with 15 bases lying between them. This CDR3 spans 15 amino acids. The CDR3 is CAISLGGGVNYGYTF. CDR3 nucleotide sequence: TGTGCCATCAGCCTCGGGGGGGGAGTTAACTATGGCTACACCTTC.

In this sample, this clone turned up once. The sample holds other DNA sequences that translate to the same CDR3. This rearrangement joins TRBV5-1 to TRBJ2-7; no clear D. There are 14 residues in the CDR3. V was trimmed by 2 bases and J by 3 bases, leaving 12 bases between them. Per germline, CDR1 SGHRS and CDR2 YFSETQ. CDR3 DNA sequence: TGCGCCAGCAGCTTAGGTGGGCTTGGCTACGAGCAGTACTTC. Translated: CASSLGGLGYEQYF.

This chain connects TRBV4-2 to TRBJ2-1; the D gene is possibly TRBD2 (6 bases). This CDR3 comprises 16 residues. The germline V and J ends were trimmed by 1 base and 2 bases, with 12 bases remaining between them. The germline V gene encodes CDR1 LGHNA and CDR2 YNFKEQ. The CDR3 region is CASSQGSGPTYNEQFF. Written as DNA, the CDR3 is TGTGCCAGCAGCCAAGGTAGCGGCCCGACCTACAATGAGCAGTTCTTC.

The rearrangement joins TRBV30 to TRBJ1-2; D uncertain. CDR1 and CDR2 (germline): GTSNPN, SVGIG (reference sequence). With 1 base removed from V and 8 bases from J, the gap between germline ends came to 11 bases. The CDR3 consists of 12 residues. The DNA for the CDR3 is TGTGCCTGGAGTGCGAAGGGCCAAGGCTACACCTTC. This sequence encodes CAWSAKGQGYTF. Together with reference TRBV30 and TRBJ1-2, the CDR3 gives the full variable domain: SQTIHQWPATLVQPVGSPLSLECTVEGTSNPNLYWYRQAAGRGLQLLFYSVGIGQISSEVPQNLSASRPQDRQFILSSKKLLLSDSGFYLCAWSAKGQGYTFGSGTRLTVV.

This chain joins TRBV5-1 and TRBJ2-7; a possible D gene is TRBD2 (5 bases). This CDR3 is built from 14 residues. Trimming stripped 2 bases from V and 0 bases from J, with 9 bases between. Per germline, CDR1 SGHRS and CDR2 YFSETQ. CDR3 protein: CASSFGVSSYEQYF. As DNA, the CDR3 is TGCGCCAGCAGCTTCGGGGTGAGCTCCTACGAGCAGTACTTC.

There are a few counts of this clone. This sample includes further DNA sequences coding for the same CDR3. V usage is TRBV4-1 and J usage is TRBJ1-6; 8 positions agree with TRBD1. Germline V CDR1 and CDR2: MGHRA, YSYEKL. There are 15 residues in the CDR3. V trimming: 3 bases; J trimming: 7 bases; junction bases outside the gene matches: 5. The CDR3 nucleotides are TGCGCCAGCAGCCAGGACAGGGTTAACAATTCACCCCTCCACTTT. Its translation is CASSQDRVNNSPLHF.

This clone was detected once. The chain uses TRBV6-1 and TRBJ2-3; no definite D call. The CDR3 has 14 amino acids. With 6 bases removed from V and 3 bases from J, the gap between germline ends came to 13 bases. The germline V gene has CDR1 MNHNS and CDR2 SASEGT. This CDR3 reads CASSTIGKTDTQYF. In DNA form, the CDR3 reads TGTGCCAGCAGCACCATAGGGAAGACAGATACGCAGTATTTT.

This clone has only one observation. The sample has other DNA sequences that encode this CDR3 too. This chain links TRBV5-1 with TRBJ2-7; D gene ambiguous. V dropped 0 bases and J dropped 2 bases, with 6 bases sitting between them. Germline V gene sequence: CDR1 SGHRS, CDR2 YFSETQ. The CDR3 length is 13 residues. Here the CDR3 reads CASSLGPAYEQYF. DNA for the CDR3: TGCGCCAGCAGCTTGGGGCCTGCCTACGAGCAGTACTTC.

This chain uses TRBV2 with TRBJ2-5; 9 bases match TRBD1. This CDR3 has 14 residues. V shed 5 bases and J 3 bases; nucleotides not matched to a gene: 4. Germline CDR1 and CDR2: SNHLY and FYNNEI. This chain's CDR3 is CASSQDRGKETQYF. CDR3 bases: TGTGCCAGCAGTCAGGACAGGGGAAAAGAGACCCAGTACTTC.

The chain has TRBV23-1 and TRBJ2-1; possibly TRBD2 for D (6 bases). TRBV23-1 is an ORF, and what it does is uncertain. The V end lost 3 bases, the J end lost 4 bases, and 13 bases lay between the germline ends. CDR3 length equals 15 residues. The CDR3 coding sequence is TGCGCCAGCAGTCACCGACAGACTAGTTACAATGAGCAGTTCTTC. Translation: CASSHRQTSYNEQFF.

This chain connects TRBV11-3 to TRBJ2-5; no firm D call. The CDR3 runs 17 residues. The germline gives CDR1 SGHNT, CDR2 YENEEA. V gave up 5 bases and J gave up 5 bases, with 24 bases separating them. The CDR3 DNA reads as TGTGCCAGCAGCCCCTCCCCGGCAGCCCTATTTAGGGAGACCCAGTACTTC. Its protein product is CASSPSPAALFRETQYF. Full variable domain (remainder filled in from reference TRBV11-3 and TRBJ2-5): EAGVVQSPRYKIIEKKQPVAFWCNPISGHNTLYWYLQNLGQGPELLIRYENEEAVDDSQLPKDRFSAERLKGVDSTLKIQPAELGDSAVYLCASSPSPAALFRETQYFGPGTRLLVL.

The chain employs TRBV28 and TRBJ2-2; D is possibly TRBD2 (6 bases). Trimming shortened V by 6 bases and J by 1 base, and 15 bases separated the two germline ends. CDR1 is MDHEN and CDR2 is SYDVKM in the germline V gene. The CDR3 runs to 16 residues. CDR3 nucleotide sequence: TGTGCCAGCAGCCCTCAGGGTAGCGGGAACACCGGGGAGCTGTTTTTT. Residues: CASSPQGSGNTGELFF.

This clone was seen a single time. The chain employs TRBV6-5 and TRBJ2-3; D is perhaps TRBD2 (6 bases). The ends were cut back, 4 bases at V and 2 bases at J, with 13 bases in the middle. Germline values: CDR1 MNHEY, CDR2 SVGAGI. CDR3 length: 15 amino acids. CDR3 coding DNA: TGTGCCAGCAGTTTGTCGGGAGACGTCACAGATACGCAGTATTTT. Amino acids: CASSLSGDVTDTQYF.